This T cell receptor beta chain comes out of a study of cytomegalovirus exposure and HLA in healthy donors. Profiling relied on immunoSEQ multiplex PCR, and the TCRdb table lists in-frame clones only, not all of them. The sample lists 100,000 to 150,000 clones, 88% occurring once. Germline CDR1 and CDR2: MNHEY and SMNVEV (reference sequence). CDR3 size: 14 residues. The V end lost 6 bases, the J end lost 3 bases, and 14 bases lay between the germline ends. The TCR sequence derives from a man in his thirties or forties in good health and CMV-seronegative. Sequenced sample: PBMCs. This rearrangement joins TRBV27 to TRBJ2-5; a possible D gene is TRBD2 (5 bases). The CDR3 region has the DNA TGTGCCAGCAGCCTTAGATGGCGGGAAGAGACCCAGTACTTC. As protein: CASSLRWREETQYF.